The 7 T cell receptor beta chains below come from one sample, sequenced in a study of T cells after yellow fever vaccination. One entry per CDR3 protein results from TCRdb running MiXCR on the 5' RACE reads. The data contain approximately 120,000 distinct CDR3 sequences, more than 6.5% of them seen just once; the ten biggest clones take up nearly 2.5%. The material was CD4+ T cells sorted from PBMCs, obtained less than 11 days after the first yellow fever vaccination. The receptors shown here come from a man aged 18 to 35 who received the YFV17D yellow fever vaccine.

This clonotype was counted ten times or more. The chain employs TRBV7-2 and TRBJ2-5; D is unclear. The CDR3 sequence is 13 residues long. V dropped 5 bases and J dropped 6 bases, with 13 bases sitting between them. The germline V gene has CDR1 SGHTA and CDR2 FQGNSA. CDR3 amino acids: CASSLQMVKTQYF. DNA for the CDR3: TGTGCCAGCAGCCTCCAGATGGTTAAGACCCAGTACTTC.

V gene TRBV7-2 combines with J gene TRBJ2-2; D possibly uses TRBD1 or TRBD2 (5 bases each). The CDR3 sequence is 15 residues long. Germline CDR1 SGHTA, CDR2 FQGNSA. V was clipped by 3 bases and J by 5 bases, with 13 bases between them. The CDR3 reads CASSLGSWGTGELFF. CDR3 in DNA: TGTGCCAGCAGCTTGGGGAGCTGGGGGACCGGGGAGCTGTTTTTT.

This clonotype was detected many times. This chain links TRBV5-1 with TRBJ2-3; 9 bases align to TRBD2. V gave up 4 bases and J gave up 1 base; unmatched junction bases: 4. The CDR3 runs 15 residues. Germline V gene lookup returns CDR1 SGHRS and CDR2 YFSETQ. The DNA of the CDR3 is TGCGCCAGCAGCGTGAGCGGGGGGCGCACAGATACGCAGTATTTT. Translating gives CASSVSGGRTDTQYF.

This clonotype was observed many times. This sequence joins TRBV18 and TRBJ1-1; D uncertain. Germline V lookup: CDR1 KGHSH, CDR2 LQKENI. Between the trimmed V and J ends, which lost 1 base and 8 bases, there was a span of 11 bases. This CDR3 comprises 13 residues. The CDR3 protein is CASSPQDIREAFF. CDR3 DNA sequence: TGTGCCAGCTCACCACAAGATATAAGGGAAGCTTTCTTT.

This clonotype was counted many times. This chain uses TRBV5-4 with TRBJ2-2, with D perhaps matching TRBD1 (6 bases). Deletions cut 6 bases from V and 1 base from J, with 10 bases between. CDR1 is SGHNT and CDR2 is YYREEE in the germline V gene (reference sequence). The CDR3 has 14 amino acids. The CDR3: CASTPGQNTGELFF. The CDR3 DNA reads as TGTGCCAGCACCCCGGGACAGAACACCGGGGAGCTGTTTTTT. The whole variable domain, filled in from reference TRBV5-4 and TRBJ2-2, reads ETGVTQSPTHLIKTRGQQVTLRCSSQSGHNTVSWYQQALGQGPQFIFQYYREEENGRGNFPPRFSGLQFPNYSSELNVNALELDDSALYLCASTPGQNTGELFFGEGSRLTVL.

The table lists this clonotype with many counts. The rearrangement joins TRBV5-1 to TRBJ1-2; TRBD1 agrees at 9 bases. V lost 4 bases and J lost 7; bases outside the gene matches: 5. The CDR3 runs 13 residues. Germline V CDR1 and CDR2: SGHRS, YFSETQ. The CDR3 loop is CASSTGQGSGYTF. The CDR3 nucleotides read TGCGCCAGCAGCACGGGACAGGGAAGTGGCTACACCTTC.

This clonotype showed up just once. This chain joins TRBV20-1 and TRBJ2-3; no clear D gene. The CDR3 contains 12 residues. Germline V lookup: CDR1 DFQATT, CDR2 SNEGSKA (reference sequence). The V end lost 6 bases, the J end lost 2 bases, and 9 bases lay between the germline ends. The DNA of the CDR3 is TGCAGTGCCGCCGCCAACACAGATACGCAGTATTTT. This gives the protein CSAAANTDTQYF.